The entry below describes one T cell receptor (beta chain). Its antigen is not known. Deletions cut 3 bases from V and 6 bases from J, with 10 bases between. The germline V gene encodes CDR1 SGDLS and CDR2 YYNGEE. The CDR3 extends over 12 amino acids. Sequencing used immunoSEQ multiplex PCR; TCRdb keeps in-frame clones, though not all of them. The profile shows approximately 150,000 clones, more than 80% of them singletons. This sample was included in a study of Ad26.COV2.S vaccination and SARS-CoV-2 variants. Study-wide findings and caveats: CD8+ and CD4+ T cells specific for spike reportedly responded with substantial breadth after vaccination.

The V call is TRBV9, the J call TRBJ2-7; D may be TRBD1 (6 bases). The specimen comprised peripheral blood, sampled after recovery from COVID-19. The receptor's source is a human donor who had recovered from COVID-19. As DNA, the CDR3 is TGTGCCAGCAGCGCCACAGGGACCGAGCAGTACTTC. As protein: CASSATGTEQYF.